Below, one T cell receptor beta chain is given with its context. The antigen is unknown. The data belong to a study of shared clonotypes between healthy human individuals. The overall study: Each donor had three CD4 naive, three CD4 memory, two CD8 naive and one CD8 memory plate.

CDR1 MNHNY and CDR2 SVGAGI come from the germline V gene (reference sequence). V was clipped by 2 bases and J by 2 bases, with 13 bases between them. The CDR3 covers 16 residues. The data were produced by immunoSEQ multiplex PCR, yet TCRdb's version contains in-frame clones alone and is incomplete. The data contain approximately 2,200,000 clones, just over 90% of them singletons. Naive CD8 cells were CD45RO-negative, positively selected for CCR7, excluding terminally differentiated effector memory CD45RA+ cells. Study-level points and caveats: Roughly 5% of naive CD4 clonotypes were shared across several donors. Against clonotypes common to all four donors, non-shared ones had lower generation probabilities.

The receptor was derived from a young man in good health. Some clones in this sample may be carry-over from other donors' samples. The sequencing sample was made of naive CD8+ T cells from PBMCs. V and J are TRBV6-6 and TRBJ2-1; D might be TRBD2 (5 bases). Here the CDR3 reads CASSYPEASTYNEQFF. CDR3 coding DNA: TGTGCCAGCAGTTACCCGGAGGCTAGCACCTACAATGAGCAGTTCTTC.